The rows below give T cell receptor beta chains drawn from one sample of a study of CD8 T cells in Susac syndrome. In TCRdb, the immunoSEQ multiplex PCR reads were re-called with MiXCR into one record per CDR3 protein. The sample has about 100,000 distinct CDR3 sequences; around 95% are singletons. The sequenced sample consisted of CD8+ T cells from PBMCs. The receptor set was obtained from a human donor with Susac syndrome. CDR3s include the opening cysteine and the closing phenylalanine or tryptophan. D genes are given only for firm matches. The listing skips clone size in some rows; elsewhere it reads once, few, many or a size class.

TRBV4-1	once	TRBD1	TRBJ2-5	TGCGCCAGCAGCGAAGTGCAGGGGGTCGGGGAGACCCAGTACTTC	CASSEVQGVGETQYF
TRBV28	.	TRBD2	TRBJ2-2	TGTGCCAGCAGTTTGACCGGACTAGATTCCGGGGAGCTGTTTTTT	CASSLTGLDSGELFF
TRBV4-1	.	.	TRBJ1-2	TGCGCCAGCAGCCAAGAGATAGACGGGGGAGGCTACACCTTC	CASSQEIDGGGYTF
TRBV5-1	.	.	TRBJ2-7	TGCGCCAGCAGCTCGGACAGAACCTACGAGCAGTACTTC	CASSSDRTYEQYF
TRBV7-2	.	.	TRBJ1-3	TGTGCCAGCAGCTCCGGACCCTCTGGAAACACCATATATTTT	CASSSGPSGNTIYF
TRBV2	.	.	TRBJ2-5	TGTGCCAGCAGCAAACCTGGACAGCAAGAGACCCAGTACTTC	CASSKPGQQETQYF
TRBV19	.	.	TRBJ1-5	TGTGCCAGCCGCTCCCGGGATCCGAATCAGCCCCAGCATTTT	CASRSRDPNQPQHF
TRBV3-1	.	TRBD1	TRBJ1-2	TGTGCCAGCAGCCAACGAACAGGGGGAGAAGGCTACACCTTC	CASSQRTGGEGYTF
TRBV6-5	.	TRBD1	TRBJ1-1	TGTGCCAGCAGTTTGACAGGGGCCGAGAACACTGAAGCTTTCTTT	CASSLTGAENTEAFF
TRBV28	.	.	TRBJ2-7	TGTGCCATCGCCGACAGAGACCCCTACGAGCAGTACTTC	CAIADRDPYEQYF
TRBV6-2/TRBV6-3	.	TRBD2	TRBJ2-1	TGTGCCAGCGGTAGCGGGAGAGGGGGAAACAATGAGCAGTTCTTC	CASGSGRGGNNEQFF
TRBV29-1	.	.	TRBJ2-7	TGCAGCGTCTTGGGGCTAGCCAGTACATCGTCCTACGAGCAGTACTTC	CSVLGLASTSSYEQYF
TRBV20-1	.	TRBD1	TRBJ1-5	TGCAGTGCTAGTGCACCGGGACAGGTAAATCAGCCCCAGCATTTT	CSASAPGQVNQPQHF
TRBV2	.	.	TRBJ2-5	TGTGCCAGCAGCACGGTGAAAGAGACCCAGTACTTC	CASSTVKETQYF
TRBV13	.	.	TRBJ2-5	TGTGCCAGCAGCTTAGGCTTGACAGCCCAAGAGACCCAGTACTTC	CASSLGLTAQETQYF
TRBV29-1	.	TRBD1	TRBJ2-7	TGCAGCGTTGTTCGGGACAGGCATGCCTACGAGCAGTACTTC	CSVVRDRHAYEQYF
TRBV29-1	.	.	TRBJ2-5	TGCAGCGTCGAACTATGGACAGAGGGGGAGACCCAGTACTTC	CSVELWTEGETQYF
TRBV5-1	.	TRBD1	TRBJ2-7	TGCGCCAGCAGCTGGGCCGGGACAGAGAACTACGAGCAGTACTTC	CASSWAGTENYEQYF
TRBV6-1	.	.	TRBJ2-3	TGTGCCAGCAGTGCCGACCCGAGGGGCCATACGCAGTATTTT	CASSADPRGHTQYF
TRBV20-1	.	.	TRBJ1-6	TGCAGTGCTAGAGATCCCCGCGGTTCACCCCTCCACTTT	CSARDPRGSPLHF
TRBV2	.	TRBD2	TRBJ2-3	TGTGCCAGCAGTGAAATTGGTAGCGGGGGGCCCCCAGATACGCAGTATTTT	CASSEIGSGGPPDTQYF